These 20 T cell receptor beta chains originate from one sample sequenced in a study of cytomegalovirus exposure and HLA in healthy donors. TCRdb's table, derived via immunoSEQ multiplex PCR, lists solely in-frame clones and lacks some. The sample lists 140,000 or so clones; over 80% were seen once. Sequencing was performed on PBMCs. Receptors originate from a woman between 25 and 40 years old in good health and CMV-seropositive.

The chain carries TRBV2 and TRBJ2-5, with 7 bases aligning to TRBD2. The CDR3 sequence is 11 residues long. Germline V gene data show CDR1 as SNHLY and CDR2 as FYNNEI. Germline trimming cut 11 bases from V and 7 bases from J; bases unmatched to any gene: 7. CDR3 DNA: TGTGCCTCGGGACTACTTGGGACCCAGTACTTC. Residues: CASGLLGTQYF. The whole variable domain, remainder taken from reference TRBV2 and TRBJ2-5, is EPEVTQTPSHQVTQMGQEVILRCVPISNHLYFYWYRQILGQKVEFLVSFYNNEISEKSEIFDDQFSVERPDGSNFTLKIRSTKLEDSAMYFCASGLLGTQYFGPGTRLLVL.

V gene TRBV10-3 combines with J gene TRBJ2-1, with TRBD2 matching 13 bases. The V and J ends lost 0 bases and 8 bases, in that order; junction bases with no gene match: 10. Germline assignment: CDR1 ENHRY and CDR2 SYGVKD. The CDR3 sequence is 18 residues long. The CDR3 region has the DNA TGTGCCATCAGTGAGTCGCCCCCGGGACTAGCGGGAAGGGATGAGCAGTTCTTC. It translates to CAISESPPGLAGRDEQFF.

The chain has TRBV7-9 and TRBJ1-4, with D tentatively TRBD1 (5 bases). CDR1 and CDR2 from the germline V gene are SEHNR and FQNEAQ (reference sequence). Trimming left V 2 bases short and J 8 bases short, with 12 bases between. This CDR3 has 14 residues. CDR3 loop: CASSLWDSNEKLFF. For the CDR3, the DNA is TGTGCCAGCAGCTTATGGGACTCAAACGAAAAACTGTTTTTT.

The chain carries TRBV23-1 and TRBJ2-7; D is possibly TRBD1 (6 bases). TRBV23-1 is identified as an open reading frame with a role that is uncertain. The CDR3 sequence is 18 residues long. V was cut by 1 base and J by 3 bases, with 22 bases left in between. This CDR3 reads CASSQWGRGGYQLYEQYF. The CDR3 nucleotides read TGCGCCAGCAGTCAATGGGGGCGCGGAGGTTACCAACTCTACGAGCAGTACTTC.

The chain employs TRBV27 and TRBJ2-5, with a weak D call TRBD2 (5 bases). There are 14 residues in the CDR3. Trimming shortened V by 4 bases and J by 5 bases, and 14 bases separated the two germline ends. From germline, CDR1 is MNHEY and CDR2 SMNVEV (reference sequence). The CDR3 sequence: CASSSLGVGETQYF. CDR3 DNA: TGTGCCAGCAGTTCCCTCGGGGTGGGGGAGACCCAGTACTTC.

This CDR3 is CASKLDAGGGGYTF. The CDR3 nucleotides are TGTGCCAGCAAACTAGACGCGGGGGGAGGGGGCTACACCTTC. The rearrangement joins TRBV6-5 to TRBJ1-2, with D maybe TRBD1 (5 bases). Looked up from germline, CDR1 is MNHEY and CDR2 is SVGAGI. V was cut by 7 bases and J by 8 bases, with 20 bases left in between. This CDR3 contains 14 residues.

The chain combines TRBV5-6 with TRBJ2-1; maybe TRBD2 (6 bases). CDR1 is SGHDT, CDR2 YYEEEE, per germline. V was cut by 1 base and J by 9 bases, with 14 bases left in between. The CDR3 runs 14 residues. The CDR3: CASSLNGRSREQFF. The CDR3 DNA sequence: TGTGCCAGCAGCTTGAACGGGAGAAGTCGTGAGCAGTTCTTC.

The chain joins TRBV2 to TRBJ2-7, with D maybe TRBD2 (7 bases). The ends were cut back, 2 bases at V and 5 bases at J, with 16 bases in the middle. The V gene's germline CDR1 is SNHLY and CDR2 FYNNEI. The CDR3 runs to 15 residues. This chain's CDR3 is CASSERSGAGDEQYF. DNA for the CDR3: TGTGCCAGCAGTGAACGCAGCGGGGCAGGGGACGAGCAGTACTTC.

V is TRBV10-1 and J is TRBJ1-2; the match to TRBD1 covers 11 bases. V was pared by 0 bases and J by 6 bases, with 6 bases of the junction left unmatched. CDR1 is WNHNN, CDR2 SYGVQD, per germline (reference sequence). There are 16 residues in the CDR3. CDR3 amino acids: CASSESGGQGVNGYTF. Here the CDR3 DNA reads TGCGCCAGCAGTGAGTCTGGGGGACAGGGGGTCAATGGCTACACCTTC.

The V call is TRBV5-1, the J call TRBJ1-3, with 7 bases aligning to TRBD1. After removal of 6 bases from V and 2 bases from J, the junction contained 8 bases not matched to a gene. CDR1 and CDR2 from the germline V gene are SGHRS and YFSETQ. The CDR3 sequence is 15 residues long. For the CDR3, the DNA is TGCGCCAGCACCACGGGGACAGCCGCTGGAAACACCATATATTTT. Amino acid sequence: CASTTGTAAGNTIYF.

The chain links TRBV2 to TRBJ2-3; D is perhaps TRBD1 (8 bases). Trimming stripped 4 bases from V and 3 bases from J, with 14 bases between. There are 15 residues in the CDR3. Germline-derived CDR1 and CDR2 are SNHLY and FYNNEI. The CDR3 region has the DNA TGTGCCAGCAGTGGGACAGGGAGGGGAACAGATACGCAGTATTTT. Translating it yields CASSGTGRGTDTQYF.

This sequence joins TRBV4-2 and TRBJ2-7; D gene unclear. The CDR3 length is 13 residues. The V end was cut by 4 bases, the J end by 0 bases, with 7 bases between. The germline V gene encodes CDR1 LGHNA and CDR2 YNFKEQ. CDR3 residues: CASSPRSSYEQYF. The CDR3 DNA follows: TGTGCCAGCAGCCCGAGGAGCTCCTACGAGCAGTACTTC.

The V gene is TRBV10-3, the J gene TRBJ2-2, with 13 bases that match TRBD2. This CDR3 region has 15 residues. Germline V gene lookup returns CDR1 ENHRY and CDR2 SYGVKD. The V and J ends lost 6 bases and 3 bases, in that order; junction bases with no gene match: 1. This CDR3 reads CAIRGTSGDTGELFF. CDR3 nucleotide sequence: TGTGCCATCAGGGGGACTAGCGGGGACACCGGGGAGCTGTTTTTT.

This clone has a handful of counts. The chain combines TRBV5-3 with TRBJ2-7, with TRBD1 identical over 11 bases. TRBV5-3 is assigned to the ORF class and has an uncertain function. V lost 5 bases, J lost 5 bases, and 3 bases stayed unmatched. This CDR3 has 13 residues. The CDR3 nucleotides are TGTGCCAGAAGAGGGGACAGGGGGAACGAGCAGTACTTC. It encodes CARRGDRGNEQYF.

This chain uses TRBV2 with TRBJ2-1; maybe TRBD2 (6 bases). Trimming removed 0 bases from V and 5 bases from J, with 14 bases in between. The CDR3 runs 16 residues. Per germline, CDR1 SNHLY and CDR2 FYNNEI. Here the CDR3 DNA reads TGTGCCAGCAGTGAAGCCCCCGGCGGGGCCAACAATGAGCAGTTCTTC. Translated, it gives CASSEAPGGANNEQFF.

The chain uses TRBV20-1 and TRBJ1-2; D unclear. Trimming removed 2 bases at V and 8 bases at J, with 9 bases between. The CDR3 length is 11 residues. CDR1 and CDR2 from the germline V gene are DFQATT and SNEGSKA (reference sequence). The CDR3 reads CSARPLYGYTF. In DNA form, the CDR3 reads TGCAGTGCTAGACCACTTTACGGCTACACCTTC.

The chain recombines TRBV28 with TRBJ2-3; 7 bases map to TRBD2. V lost 5 bases, J lost 1 base, and 6 bases stayed unmatched. This CDR3 contains 15 residues. Germline CDR1 is MDHEN and CDR2 is SYDVKM. CDR3 in amino acids: CASSARLAGTDTQYF. The CDR3 nucleotides are TGTGCCAGCAGTGCACGACTAGCAGGCACAGATACGCAGTATTTT.

The J gene is TRBJ2-7, the V gene TRBV15, with 8 bases that match TRBD1. V was pared by 0 bases and J by 5 bases, with 6 bases of the junction left unmatched. Germline loops: CDR1 LNHNV, CDR2 YYDKDF (reference sequence). The CDR3 spans 15 residues. Here the CDR3 DNA reads TGTGCCACCAGCAGAGACCAACAGGGGGTCGACGAGCAGTACTTC. Encoded protein: CATSRDQQGVDEQYF.

The chain carries TRBV5-3 and TRBJ2-3; possibly TRBD1 for D (6 bases). TRBV5-3 is classed as an ORF, of uncertain function. The CDR3 is made up of 13 amino acids. The germline V and J ends were trimmed by 5 bases and 6 bases, with 13 bases remaining between them. The CDR3 bases are TGTGCCAGAAGGGCCAGGGGAGAGGATACGCAGTATTTT. It encodes CARRARGEDTQYF.

The chain combines TRBV2 with TRBJ2-3, with 7 bases fitting TRBD2. The V segment lost 8 bases and the J segment 4 bases; nucleotides outside the gene matches: 12. This CDR3 is built from 15 residues. Germline-derived CDR1 and CDR2 are SNHLY and FYNNEI. The CDR3 DNA follows: TGTGCCAGCCGGGCGTGGGAGGGCCCCCCAGATACGCAGTATTTT. Its translation: CASRAWEGPPDTQYF.